The entry below describes one T cell receptor (beta chain). The record originates from a study of blood T cell repertoires in COVID-19. As for the study in general: From the United States, Italy and Spain came samples of acute and convalescent COVID-19. PBMCs, B-cell-depleted T cells, or T cells provided the cDNA or gDNA that made up the material.

Generated by immunoSEQ multiplex PCR, the TCRdb table keeps only in-frame clones and is missing some. The sample yields about 110,000 clones, approximately 80% seen once. The sequenced sample consisted of peripheral blood. The receptor comes from a woman in her seventies with acute or convalescent COVID-19.

Here the CDR3 reads CASSIGGSATDTQYF. Written as DNA, the CDR3 is TGTGCCAGTAGTATAGGCGGGAGTGCCACAGATACGCAGTATTTT. The chain is built from TRBV19 and TRBJ2-3, with 7 bases that match TRBD2. Trimming removed 1 base from V and 2 bases from J; junction bases left unmatched: 3. Per the germline V gene, CDR1 is LNHDA and CDR2 is SQIVND (reference sequence). The CDR3 is made up of 15 amino acids.